Given below is one TCR beta chain in context. Its target is not known. This table comes from immunoSEQ multiplex PCR, and its TCRdb copy is limited to in-frame clones, with some not included. There are approximately 73,000 clones in the sample; about 82% occur only once, and around 2.8% lies in the top ten. These data come from a study of T cell responses to AZD1222 COVID-19 vaccine. Study at large: Analysis merged second doses at about 4 or about 12 weeks. Study-wide results and caveats: Regions 160-218 and 743-854 held dominance among vaccine-associated CD4 TCRs, which spanned spike.

The V end lost 2 bases, the J end lost 5 bases, and 18 bases lay between the germline ends. The germline V gene has CDR1 SQVTM and CDR2 ANQGSEA. CDR3 length: 15 residues. The genes are TRBV29-1 and TRBJ2-5; unclear D gene. Sequences were derived from peripheral blood, sampled on day 0 of AZD1222 vaccination. This clonotype was obtained from an adult in good health. As DNA, the CDR3 is TGCAGCGTTGAATATGTTACTCCGTACTCGGAGACCCAGTACTTC. Amino acids: CSVEYVTPYSETQYF.